These 17 T cell receptor beta chains originate from one sample sequenced in a study of shared clonotypes between healthy human individuals. This table comes from immunoSEQ multiplex PCR, and its TCRdb copy is limited to in-frame clones, with some not included. The sample contains millions of clones, about 95% of which appear only once. CD45RO negativity and positive selection for CCR7 defined naive CD8 cells, a population that excluded terminally differentiated effector memory CD45RA+ cells. Sequenced input: naive CD8+ T cells sorted from blood. The origin of the receptors is a man younger than 35 in good health.

Comment on this clone: Additional DNA sequences in this sample encode the identical CDR3. This chain joins TRBV9 and TRBJ2-7; D unclear. This CDR3 is built from 13 residues. Germline V gene lookup returns CDR1 SGDLS and CDR2 YYNGEE. The germline V and J ends were trimmed by 0 bases and 1 base, with 5 bases remaining between them. CDR3 nucleotide sequence: TGTGCCAGCAGCGTAGACGGTTCCTACGAGCAGTACTTC. Translated, it gives CASSVDGSYEQYF.

J is TRBJ2-3 and V is TRBV5-6, with D tentatively TRBD2 (5 bases). The V and J ends lost 2 bases and 6 bases respectively, with 13 bases between them. Germline values: CDR1 SGHDT, CDR2 YYEEEE. This CDR3 contains 14 residues. The CDR3 coding sequence is TGTGCCAGCAGCTTATCTCTAGCACCCGATACGCAGTATTTT. Protein product: CASSLSLAPDTQYF.

Turning to this clone: A far larger clone lies a single base away; this is likely a read error. In the same sample, other DNA sequences code for this CDR3. The chain joins TRBV28 to TRBJ1-1; D uncertain. The CDR3 has 12 amino acids. The V end lost 3 bases, the J end lost 0 bases, and 2 bases lay between the germline ends. CDR1 is MDHEN, CDR2 SYDVKM, per germline. Written as DNA, the CDR3 is TGTGCCAGCAGTTTCCTGAACACTGAAGCTTTCTTT. Protein sequence: CASSFLNTEAFF.

The chain couples TRBV15 to TRBJ2-4; D may match TRBD1 or TRBD2 (5 bases each). CDR3 length: 15 amino acids. Per germline, CDR1 LNHNV and CDR2 YYDKDF (reference sequence). Trimming stripped 3 bases from V and 7 bases from J, with 16 bases between. The CDR3 protein is CATSRGVVGTNIQYF. The CDR3 DNA follows: TGTGCCACCAGCAGGGGGGTTGTCGGTACGAACATTCAGTACTTC. Full variable domain (missing parts from reference TRBV15 and TRBJ2-4): DAMVIQNPRYQVTQFGKPVTLSCSQTLNHNVMYWYQQKSSQAPKLLFHYYDKDFNNEADTPDNFQSRRPNTSFCFLDIRSPGLGDTAMYLCATSRGVVGTNIQYFGAGTRLSVL.

The rearrangement links TRBV7-9 to TRBJ2-2, with D maybe TRBD1 (6 bases). Trimming took off 6 bases at V and 5 bases at J, with 16 bases between the two ends. Germline assignment: CDR1 SEHNR and CDR2 FQNEAQ (reference sequence). The CDR3 sequence is 15 residues long. The CDR3 loop is CASRPAGVGTGELFF. The DNA of the CDR3 is TGTGCCAGCAGGCCGGCAGGGGTCGGGACCGGGGAGCTGTTTTTT.

A few counts support this clone. The CDR3 reads CASSIQVVPGNQPQHF. The CDR3 region has the DNA TGTGCCAGTAGTATCCAGGTGGTGCCGGGCAATCAGCCCCAGCATTTT. The chain joins TRBV19 to TRBJ1-5; D unclear. The CDR3 totals 16 residues. V was shortened by 3 bases and J by 2 bases, with 14 bases between the two germline ends. From germline, CDR1 is LNHDA and CDR2 SQIVND (reference sequence). The full variable domain, in which reference TRBV19 and TRBJ1-5 provide the parts outside the CDR3, is DGGITQSPKYLFRKEGQNVTLSCEQNLNHDAMYWYRQDPGQGLRLIYYSQIVNDFQKGDIAEGYSVSREKKESFPLTVTSAQKNPTAFYLCASSIQVVPGNQPQHFGDGTRLSIL.

To note about this clone: Different DNA sequences within this sample yield the same CDR3. The chain couples TRBV7-6 to TRBJ2-7, with TRBD2 matching over 10 bases. The V and J ends lost 5 bases and 2 bases, in that order; junction bases with no gene match: 3. Germline V gives CDR1 SGHVS, CDR2 FNYEAQ. The length of the CDR3 is 14 residues. CDR3 sequence reads: CASSLSGGAYEQYF. The DNA for the CDR3 is TGTGCCAGCAGCCTGAGCGGGGGGGCCTACGAGCAGTACTTC.

The V call is TRBV10-3, the J call TRBJ1-5; D perhaps matches TRBD1 (5 bases). Per the germline V gene, CDR1 is ENHRY and CDR2 is SYGVKD. The germline V and J ends were trimmed by 3 bases and 2 bases, with 14 bases remaining between them. The CDR3 extends over 16 amino acids. CDR3 protein: CAISDVGPGGNQPQHF. The CDR3 nucleotides are TGTGCCATCAGTGACGTTGGCCCGGGGGGCAATCAGCCCCAGCATTTT.

The rearrangement links TRBV5-6 to TRBJ2-3, with D tentatively TRBD2 (6 bases). Per the germline V gene, CDR1 is SGHDT and CDR2 is YYEEEE. Trimming took 0 bases from V and 4 from J, leaving 15 bases between them. This CDR3 has 16 amino acids. The CDR3 protein is CASSLGGVFVPDTQYF. DNA of the CDR3: TGTGCCAGCAGCTTGGGCGGGGTATTCGTCCCAGATACGCAGTATTTT. The full variable domain, its missing parts supplied by reference TRBV5-6 and TRBJ2-3, is DAGVTQSPTHLIKTRGQQVTLRCSPKSGHDTVSWYQQALGQGPQFIFQYYEEEERQRGNFPDRFSGHQFPNYSSELNVNALLLGDSALYLCASSLGGVFVPDTQYFGPGTRLTVL.

The chain is built from TRBV9 and TRBJ2-3; no clear D. The CDR3 covers 12 residues. Trimming removed 1 base from V and 4 bases from J, with 4 bases in between. Germline V CDR1 and CDR2: SGDLS, YYNGEE. The CDR3 bases are TGTGCCAGCAGCGTATACCCAGATACGCAGTATTTT. Translation: CASSVYPDTQYF.

As to this clone: The junction differs from germline at one of its ends, possibly a read error. The chain combines TRBV4-1 with TRBJ2-5, with 9 positions matching TRBD2. The germline V gene has CDR1 MGHRA and CDR2 YSYEKL. The CDR3 contains 17 residues. In DNA form, the CDR3 reads TGCGCCAGCAACCAAGTTTCTAGCGGGGATTTCCAAGAGACCCAGTACTTC. Translating gives CASNQVSSGDFQETQYF.

The V gene is TRBV27, the J gene TRBJ2-2, with 7 bases that match TRBD2. The ends lost 2 bases at V and 3 bases at J; junction bases unmatched: 3. CDR1 is MNHEY and CDR2 is SMNVEV in the germline V gene (reference sequence). The CDR3 runs to 15 residues. CDR3 nucleotide sequence: TGTGCCAGCAGTTTACAACTAGCGTACACCGGGGAGCTGTTTTTT. Encoded protein: CASSLQLAYTGELFF.

V and J are TRBV6-1 and TRBJ2-7; 9 nucleotides match TRBD1. Germline CDR1 and CDR2: MNHNS and SASEGT. The CDR3 is made up of 13 amino acids. The junction had 7 bases not matched to a gene; V was cut back by 6 bases and J by 7 bases. In DNA form, the CDR3 reads TGTGCCAGCAGCGTACAGGGGGCACATGAGCAGTACTTC. Amino acid sequence: CASSVQGAHEQYF.

Turning to this clone: The sample has other DNA sequences that encode this CDR3 too. The gene calls are TRBV7-9 and TRBJ1-1; 9 bases are a match to TRBD1. CDR1 SEHNR and CDR2 FQNEAQ come from the germline V gene (reference sequence). The CDR3 is made up of 14 amino acids. V lost 3 bases, J lost 1 base, and 0 bases stayed unmatched. The CDR3 reads CASSLGQGNTEAFF. For the CDR3, the DNA is TGTGCCAGCAGCTTGGGACAGGGGAACACTGAAGCTTTCTTT.

The CDR3 protein is CASSTVDYNSPLHF. The CDR3 nucleotides read TGTGCCAGCAGCACTGTAGATTATAATTCACCCCTCCACTTT. V usage is TRBV6-6 and J usage is TRBJ1-6; D call uncertain. Germline V gene lookup returns CDR1 MNHNY and CDR2 SVGAGI (reference sequence). The CDR3 runs 14 residues. Trimming cost V 6 bases and J 4 bases, with 10 bases left between them.

A note on this clone: Other DNA sequences from this sample encode an identical CDR3 as well. The rearrangement links TRBV6-5 to TRBJ2-2, with D hard to call. V was shortened by 4 bases and J by 6 bases, with 3 bases between the two germline ends. There are 11 residues in the CDR3. From germline, CDR1 is MNHEY and CDR2 SVGAGI. The CDR3 spells CASSSAGELFF. CDR3 coding DNA: TGTGCCAGCAGTTCTGCCGGGGAGCTGTTTTTT.

As for this clone: The sample carries other DNA sequences with the same CDR3. This chain connects TRBV30 to TRBJ1-1; D is unclear. The V gene's germline CDR1 is GTSNPN and CDR2 SVGIG (reference sequence). The length of the CDR3 is 12 residues. V was shortened by 0 bases and J by 6 bases, with 8 bases between the two germline ends. The CDR3 reads CAWSVQGPEAFF. CDR3 DNA sequence: TGTGCCTGGAGTGTACAAGGTCCTGAAGCTTTCTTT.